The rows below give T cell receptor beta chains drawn from one sample of a study of blood T cell repertoires in COVID-19. Here immunoSEQ multiplex PCR was the method, and the copy in TCRdb shows in-frame clones only, minus some. Seen here are fewer than 300,000 clones, less than 90% observed once, and the top ten hold under 4.5%. Sequencing was done on a sample of peripheral blood. The origin of the receptors is a man between 60 and 75 years old who had recovered from COVID-19. The CDR3 runs from the conserved cysteine through the conserved F or W. A D gene is named only where the DNA matches it firmly. Not all rows give a size; the values are once, few, many and, for expanded clones, a class.

TGTGCCAGCAGCTTAAGGCGGACTAGCGATAGCACAGATACGCAGTATTTT | CASSLRRTSDSTDTQYF | TRBJ2-3 | TRBV7-3 | TRBD2 | NA
TGTGCCAGCAGAACAGGGAACTTCAATCAGCCCCAGCATTTT | CASRTGNFNQPQHF | TRBJ1-5 | TRBV2 | NA | few
TGTGCCACCAGCAGAGATGGTAGCTTCTACGAGCAGTACTTC | CATSRDGSFYEQYF | TRBJ2-7 | TRBV15 | NA | NA
TGTGCCAGCAGCGCCCGGGACAGCTATAATTCACCCCTCCACTTT | CASSARDSYNSPLHF | TRBJ1-6 | TRBV21-1 | NA | NA
TGCGCCAGCAGTGCTAGCGGGGGTCGCAATGAGCAGTTCTTC | CASSASGGRNEQFF | TRBJ2-1 | TRBV5-1 | TRBD2 | NA
TGTGCCAGCAGCCAACTTTTCTCGGGACAGCAGAATGAAAAACTGTTTTTT | CASSQLFSGQQNEKLFF | TRBJ1-4 | TRBV3-1/TRBV3-2 | TRBD1 | once
TGCGCCAGCAGCTTGGGACAGGGGTGGAATTCACCCCTCCACTTT | CASSLGQGWNSPLHF | TRBJ1-6 | TRBV5-1 | TRBD1 | NA
TGTGCCAGCAGCCGACAGGGGGCAATGAACACTGAAGCTTTCTTT | CASSRQGAMNTEAFF | TRBJ1-1 | TRBV9 | TRBD1 | NA
TGTGCCAGCAGTTTCCCGACGGAGGGCTACACCTTC | CASSFPTEGYTF | TRBJ1-2 | TRBV6-2/TRBV6-3 | NA | NA
TGCAGTGCTCCTGACAGGAATGAGCAGTTCTTC | CSAPDRNEQFF | TRBJ2-1 | TRBV20-1 | NA | NA
TGTGCCAGCAGACGCCGGGACAGGGCTTTCGATGAGCAGTTCTTC | CASRRRDRAFDEQFF | TRBJ2-1 | TRBV27 | TRBD1 | once
TGTGCCAGCAGTGAAGGGGGAGGGACCTACAATGAGCAGTTCTTC | CASSEGGGTYNEQFF | TRBJ2-1 | TRBV6-1 | TRBD2 | NA
TGCGCCAGCAGCTCCTCCGGACAGAACACCGGGGAGCTGTTTTTT | CASSSSGQNTGELFF | TRBJ2-2 | TRBV5-1 | NA | NA
TGTGCTACGAGACTAGACACAGACAATGAGCAGTTCTTC | CATRLDTDNEQFF | TRBJ2-1 | TRBV15 | NA | NA
TGTGCCAGCAGCGCCGGGACTAGCGGCACAGATACGCAGTATTTT | CASSAGTSGTDTQYF | TRBJ2-3 | TRBV9 | TRBD2 | once